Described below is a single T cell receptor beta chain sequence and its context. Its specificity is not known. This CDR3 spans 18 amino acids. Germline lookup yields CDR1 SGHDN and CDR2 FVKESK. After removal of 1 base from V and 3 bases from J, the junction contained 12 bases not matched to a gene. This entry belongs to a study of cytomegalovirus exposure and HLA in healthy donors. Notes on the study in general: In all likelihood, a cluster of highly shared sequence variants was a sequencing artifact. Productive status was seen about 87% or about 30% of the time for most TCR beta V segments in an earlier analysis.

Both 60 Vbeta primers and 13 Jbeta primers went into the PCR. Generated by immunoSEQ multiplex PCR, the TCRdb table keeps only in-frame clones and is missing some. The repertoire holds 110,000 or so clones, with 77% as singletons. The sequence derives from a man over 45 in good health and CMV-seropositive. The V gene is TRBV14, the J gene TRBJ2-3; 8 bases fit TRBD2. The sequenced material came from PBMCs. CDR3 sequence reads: CASSQAGGGGRLTDTQYF. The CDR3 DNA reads TGTGCCAGCAGCCAAGCCGGGGGGGGCGGACGGCTGACAGATACGCAGTATTTT.